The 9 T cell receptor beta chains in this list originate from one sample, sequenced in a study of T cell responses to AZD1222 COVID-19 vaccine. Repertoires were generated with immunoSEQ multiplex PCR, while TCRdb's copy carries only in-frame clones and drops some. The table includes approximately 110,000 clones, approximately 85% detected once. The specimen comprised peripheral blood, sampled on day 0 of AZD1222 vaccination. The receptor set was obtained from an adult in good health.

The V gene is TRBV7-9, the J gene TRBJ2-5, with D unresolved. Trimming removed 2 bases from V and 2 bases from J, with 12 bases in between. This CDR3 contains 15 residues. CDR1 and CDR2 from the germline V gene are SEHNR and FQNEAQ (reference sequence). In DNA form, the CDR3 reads TGTGCCAGCAGCTTACCTGGAGTGGGGCAAGAGACCCAGTACTTC. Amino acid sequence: CASSLPGVGQETQYF.

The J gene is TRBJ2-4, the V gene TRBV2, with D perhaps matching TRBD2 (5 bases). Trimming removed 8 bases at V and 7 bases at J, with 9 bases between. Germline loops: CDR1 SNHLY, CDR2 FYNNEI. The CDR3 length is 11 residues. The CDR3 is CASREPNIQYF. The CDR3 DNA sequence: TGTGCCAGCCGGGAACCGAACATTCAGTACTTC.

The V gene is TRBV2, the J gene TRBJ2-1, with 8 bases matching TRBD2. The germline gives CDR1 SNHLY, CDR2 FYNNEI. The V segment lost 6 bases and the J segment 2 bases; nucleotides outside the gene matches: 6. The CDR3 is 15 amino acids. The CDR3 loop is CASRKVSGAYNEQFF. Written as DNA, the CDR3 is TGTGCCAGCAGAAAGGTTAGCGGGGCCTACAATGAGCAGTTCTTC.

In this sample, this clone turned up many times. This chain's CDR3 is CATSGFSGGPQETQYF. The CDR3 bases are TGTGCCACCAGTGGGTTTAGCGGGGGACCTCAAGAGACCCAGTACTTC. The chain is built from TRBV24-1 and TRBJ2-5; 9 bases map to TRBD2. With V trimmed by 5 bases and J by 2 bases, 8 bases remained unmatched. CDR3 length: 16 residues. Per the germline V gene, CDR1 is KGHDR and CDR2 is SFDVKD.

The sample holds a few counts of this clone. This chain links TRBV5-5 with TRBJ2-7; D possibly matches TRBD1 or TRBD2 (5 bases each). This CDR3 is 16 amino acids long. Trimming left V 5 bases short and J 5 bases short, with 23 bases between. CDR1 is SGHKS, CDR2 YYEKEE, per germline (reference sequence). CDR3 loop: CASSRGIGGSFDEQYF. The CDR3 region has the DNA TGTGCCAGCAGTCGCGGAATTGGGGGTTCCTTCGACGAGCAGTACTTC.

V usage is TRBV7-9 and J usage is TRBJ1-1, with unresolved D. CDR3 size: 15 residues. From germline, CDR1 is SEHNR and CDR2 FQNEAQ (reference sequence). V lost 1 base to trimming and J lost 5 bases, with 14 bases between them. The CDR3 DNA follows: TGTGCCAGCAGCTTAGGACTCCGAAGTCGAACTGAAGCTTTCTTT. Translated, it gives CASSLGLRSRTEAFF.

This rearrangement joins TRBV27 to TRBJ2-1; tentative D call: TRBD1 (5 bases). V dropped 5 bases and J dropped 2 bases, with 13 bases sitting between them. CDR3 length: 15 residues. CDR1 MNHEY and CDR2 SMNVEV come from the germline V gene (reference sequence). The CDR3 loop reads CASSQQGPTYNEQFF. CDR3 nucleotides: TGTGCCAGCAGTCAGCAGGGTCCGACCTACAATGAGCAGTTCTTC.

CDR3 sequence reads: CASSYSGRQGADEQFF. DNA of the CDR3: TGTGCCAGCAGTTACTCGGGGCGACAGGGGGCAGATGAGCAGTTCTTC. The V call is TRBV6-2 or TRBV6-3, the J call TRBJ2-1, with 10 bases aligning to TRBD1. Losses at the gene ends were 0 bases for V and 8 bases for J; bases not matched to a gene: 7. Germline V gene sequence: CDR1 MNHEY, CDR2 SVGEGT. This CDR3 region has 16 residues.

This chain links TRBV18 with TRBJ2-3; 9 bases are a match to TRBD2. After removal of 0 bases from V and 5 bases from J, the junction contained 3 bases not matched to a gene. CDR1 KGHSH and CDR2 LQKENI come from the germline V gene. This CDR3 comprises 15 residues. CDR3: CASSPPEAGGDTQYF. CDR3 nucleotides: TGTGCCAGCTCACCACCTGAAGCGGGGGGAGATACGCAGTATTTT.